One sample yielded the 11 T cell receptor beta chains listed below, sequenced in a study of T cell responses to AZD1222 COVID-19 vaccine. The assay was immunoSEQ multiplex PCR, and TCRdb's table has in-frame clones only and misses some. The sample records 100,000 to 150,000 clones, around 88% being singletons. Here the sequenced sample was peripheral blood, taken on day 0 of MenACWY control vaccination. All receptors come from an adult in good health.

The chain has TRBV9 and TRBJ1-2; no firm D call. This CDR3 comprises 14 residues. Deletions cut 2 bases from V and 7 bases from J, with 15 bases between. The V gene's germline CDR1 is SGDLS and CDR2 YYNGEE. The DNA of the CDR3 is TGTGCCAGCAGCGTCAACCTCGAGGGCTCTGGCTACACCTTC. Encoded protein: CASSVNLEGSGYTF.

The rearrangement links TRBV5-1 to TRBJ2-1; 7 bases line up with TRBD1. Germline assignment: CDR1 SGHRS and CDR2 YFSETQ. Trimming removed 6 bases from V and 9 bases from J; junction bases left unmatched: 9. This CDR3 has 13 amino acids. The CDR3 protein is CASTLGQSGEQFF. Here the CDR3 DNA reads TGCGCCAGCACCCTGGGACAGTCGGGTGAGCAGTTCTTC.

V gene TRBV13 combines with J gene TRBJ1-1, with TRBD1 as a possible D gene (6 bases). The CDR3 runs 13 residues. Per germline, CDR1 PRHDT and CDR2 FYEKMQ (reference sequence). V lost 2 bases and J lost 9, with 13 bases in between. CDR3 loop: CASSLSRGGKAFF. In DNA, the CDR3 is TGTGCCAGCAGCTTATCCAGGGGAGGGAAAGCTTTCTTT.

The V call is TRBV5-1, the J call TRBJ2-7, with 7 nucleotides matching TRBD2. The CDR3 consists of 13 residues. From germline, CDR1 is SGHRS and CDR2 YFSETQ. The J segment lost 5 bases and the V segment lost 1 base, leaving 3 bases of the junction unmatched. The CDR3 DNA reads TGCGCCAGCAGCTTGCCAACTAGCGACGAGCAGTACTTC. It encodes CASSLPTSDEQYF. The complete variable domain, with remaining parts taken from reference TRBV5-1 and TRBJ2-7, reads KAGVTQTPRYLIKTRGQQVTLSCSPISGHRSVSWYQQTPGQGLQFLFEYFSETQRNKGNFPGRFSGRQFSNSRSEMNVSTLELGDSALYLCASSLPTSDEQYFGPGTRLTVT.

This clone was found once. The chain couples TRBV7-2 to TRBJ2-7; D is uncertain. The germline V gene encodes CDR1 SGHTA and CDR2 FQGNSA. V lost 5 bases and J 2 bases, leaving 13 bases between the germline ends. The length of the CDR3 is 14 residues. The CDR3 here is CASSAHDGPYEQYF. The CDR3 bases are TGTGCCAGCAGCGCCCATGACGGACCCTACGAGCAGTACTTC.

This chain connects TRBV7-2 to TRBJ1-2, with a weak D call TRBD1 (5 bases). The CDR3 is 12 residues long. Germline loops: CDR1 SGHTA, CDR2 FQGNSA. V gave up 4 bases and J gave up 11 bases, with 14 bases separating them. The CDR3 nucleotides are TGTGCCAGCAGCTCCGCCGGGACCGCGTACACCTTC. Residues: CASSSAGTAYTF.

This chain connects TRBV5-1 to TRBJ2-3; 16 bases fit TRBD2. The germline V gene encodes CDR1 SGHRS and CDR2 YFSETQ. Trimming removed 4 bases from V and 2 bases from J; junction bases left unmatched: 7. The CDR3 is made up of 18 amino acids. DNA for the CDR3: TGCGCCAGCAGCATGGGGACTAGCGGGAGGGCACTCACAGATACGCAGTATTTT. This sequence encodes CASSMGTSGRALTDTQYF.

The chain employs TRBV6-2 or TRBV6-3 and TRBJ2-1; D may correspond to TRBD1 or TRBD2 (5 bases each). CDR3 size: 14 residues. Germline CDR1 and CDR2: MNHEY and SVGEGT. Trimming took 2 bases from V and 3 from J, leaving 8 bases between them. The CDR3 nucleotides are TGTGCCAGCAGTTACAGGGACCTCTACAATGAGCAGTTCTTC. Its protein product is CASSYRDLYNEQFF.

As regards this clone: An end of the junction does not agree with germline; a read error may underlie this. The chain combines TRBV6-5 with TRBJ2-1; 11 positions agree with TRBD2. Germline V lookup: CDR1 MNHEY, CDR2 SVGAGI. This CDR3 spans 15 amino acids. CDR3: CASSDSGLADNEQFF. DNA for the CDR3: TGTGCCAGCAGTGACTCGGGACTAGCGGACAATGAGCAGTTCTTC.

The chain links TRBV7-9 to TRBJ2-2, with TRBD1 matching 10 bases. V lost 2 bases and J lost 7; bases outside the gene matches: 7. Germline CDR1 is SEHNR and CDR2 is FQNEAQ (reference sequence). The CDR3 spans 16 residues. CDR3 DNA: TGTGCCAGCAGCTTAACCGACAGGGGGCTCAGCGGGGAGCTGTTTTTT. Its protein is CASSLTDRGLSGELFF. The full variable domain, its missing parts supplied by reference TRBV7-9 and TRBJ2-2, is DTGVSQNPRHKITKRGQNVTFRCDPISEHNRLYWYRQTLGQGPEFLTYFQNEAQLEKSRLLSDRFSAERPKGSFSTLEIQRTEQGDSAMYLCASSLTDRGLSGELFFGEGSRLTVL.

The chain uses TRBV10-3 and TRBJ1-3, with a weak D call TRBD1 (6 bases). With 2 bases removed from V and 2 bases from J, the gap between germline ends came to 13 bases. The length of the CDR3 is 16 residues. Per the germline V gene, CDR1 is ENHRY and CDR2 is SYGVKD. The DNA for the CDR3 is TGTGCCATCAGTGAGGGGTCAGGGGTACCTGGAAACACCATATATTTT. It encodes CAISEGSGVPGNTIYF.